These 23 T cell receptor beta chains were all obtained from the same sample, sequenced in a study of T-cell reconstitution after alpha-beta-depleted transplantation in children. A library of TCRbeta sequences, prepared with unique molecular identifiers, was generated. TCRdb reprocessed the PCR reads via MiXCR and lists one record per CDR3 protein. The sample lists under 85,000 distinct CDR3 sequences; 15% to 20% were seen once. Specimen: PBMCs, mostly from graft donor cells, collected 360 days after TCRalphabeta/CD19-depleted stem cell transplant. These receptor sequences come from a male patient aged 2 to 9 who had a stem cell transplant for acute lymphoblastic leukemia, so the T cells may come from the graft donor.

This clonotype was seen ten or more times. The chain combines TRBV12-3 or TRBV12-4 with TRBJ1-5, with D perhaps matching TRBD1 (5 bases). The CDR3 loop spans 15 amino acids. The V end was cut by 3 bases, the J end by 5 bases, with 14 bases between. In DNA form, the CDR3 reads TGTGCCAGCAGTTTGGGGCCCGGACGACATCAGCCCCAGCATTTT. Its translation is CASSLGPGRHQPQHF.

The rearrangement uses TRBV15 and TRBJ2-1; 14 bases map to TRBD2. CDR1 LNHNV and CDR2 YYDKDF come from the germline V gene (reference sequence). This CDR3 region has 16 residues. V trimming: 0 bases; J trimming: 6 bases; junction bases outside the gene matches: 1. The CDR3 DNA reads TGTGCCACCAGCAGAGAGGGACTAGCGGGAGTCAATGAGCAGTTCTTC. Protein sequence: CATSREGLAGVNEQFF.

This clonotype showed up just a few times. CDR3 coding DNA: TGTGCCAGCACCCAGATTTTCTCTGGAAACACCATATATTTT. Encoded protein: CASTQIFSGNTIYF. The V call is TRBV7-9, the J call TRBJ1-3; D unclear. V was clipped by 7 bases and J by 0 bases, with 10 bases between them. Germline loops: CDR1 SEHNR, CDR2 FQNEAQ (reference sequence). This CDR3 comprises 14 residues.

In this sample, this clonotype turned up many times. The rearrangement uses TRBV24-1 and TRBJ2-1, with 7 bases fitting TRBD2. The germline V gene encodes CDR1 KGHDR and CDR2 SFDVKD. J gave up 6 bases and V 5 bases, and 6 bases lay outside the gene matches. CDR3 size: 14 residues. The CDR3 coding sequence is TGTGCCACCAGTGGGTCTGGCGGGAGCAATGAGCAGTTCTTC. This translates into CATSGSGGSNEQFF.

Points on this clonotype: This clone may be a read error of a much larger clone one base away. V is TRBV10-3 and J is TRBJ2-1; D ambiguous. Trimming took 2 bases from V and 3 from J, leaving 5 bases between them. Per the germline V gene, CDR1 is ENHRY and CDR2 is SYGVKD. The CDR3 has 13 residues. The CDR3 spells CAISEACYNEQFF. The CDR3 DNA reads as TGTGCCATCAGTGAGGCGTGCTACAATGAGCAGTTCTTC.

The V and J genes are TRBV3-1 and TRBJ2-5; 7 bases agree with TRBD2. V shed 3 bases, J shed 1 base, and the junction held 5 bases outside the gene matches. The CDR3 totals 15 residues. Germline V gives CDR1 LGHDT, CDR2 YNNKEL (reference sequence). This CDR3 reads CASSHWRGTQETQYF. The CDR3 nucleotides are TGTGCCAGCAGCCACTGGCGGGGGACCCAAGAGACCCAGTACTTC.

There are a few counts of this clonotype. This chain links TRBV4-1 with TRBJ2-3, with TRBD2 identical over 7 bases. Germline lookup yields CDR1 MGHRA and CDR2 YSYEKL. V was pared by 3 bases and J by 2 bases, with 8 bases of the junction left unmatched. The CDR3 extends over 16 amino acids. The CDR3, as DNA: TGCGCCAGCAGCCAGCCTACTAGCGATCACACAGATACGCAGTATTTT. Protein product: CASSQPTSDHTDTQYF.

This rearrangement joins TRBV9 to TRBJ2-7; D might be TRBD2 (6 bases). The germline V and J ends were trimmed by 3 bases and 0 bases, with 10 bases remaining between them. This CDR3 region has 14 residues. The germline V gene encodes CDR1 SGDLS and CDR2 YYNGEE. The CDR3 DNA follows: TGTGCCAGCAGCGGGGGACTGTTCTCCTACGAGCAGTACTTC. Translating gives CASSGGLFSYEQYF.

This chain joins TRBV20-1 and TRBJ1-1; no clear D. Germline loops: CDR1 DFQATT, CDR2 SNEGSKA (reference sequence). V lost 5 bases, J lost 1 base, and 8 bases lay in between. The CDR3 extends over 12 amino acids. The CDR3 reads CSAAGANTEAFF. In nucleotides, the CDR3 is TGCAGTGCTGCGGGAGCGAACACTGAAGCTTTCTTT.

The chain recombines TRBV27 with TRBJ2-3, with 7 bases aligning to TRBD2. The CDR3 has 15 residues. The J segment lost 5 bases and the V segment lost 2 bases, leaving 7 bases of the junction unmatched. Looked up from germline, CDR1 is MNHEY and CDR2 is SMNVEV (reference sequence). CDR3 region: CASSLAGLLLDTQYF. DNA for the CDR3: TGTGCCAGCAGTTTAGCGGGACTACTTTTAGATACGCAGTATTTT.

The V and J genes are TRBV6-5 and TRBJ1-1; tentative D call: TRBD1 (5 bases). Germline assignment: CDR1 MNHEY and CDR2 SVGAGI. The CDR3 extends over 14 amino acids. V dropped 0 bases and J dropped 7 bases, with 12 bases sitting between them. In DNA form, the CDR3 reads TGTGCCAGCAGTTACTCGGGACCGGAGTATGAAGCTTTCTTT. Translating gives CASSYSGPEYEAFF.

CDR3 nucleotides: TGTGCCAGCAGTGTGGGCAGGGGGTACACTGAAGCTTTCTTT. This encodes CASSVGRGYTEAFF. V usage is TRBV2 and J usage is TRBJ1-1; 7 bases fit TRBD1. With V trimmed by 4 bases and J by 3 bases, 5 bases remained unmatched. Germline-derived CDR1 and CDR2 are SNHLY and FYNNEI. The CDR3 is 14 residues long.

The chain recombines TRBV12-3 or TRBV12-4 with TRBJ2-7; 10 bases agree with TRBD2. The CDR3 has 17 amino acids. Losses at the gene ends were 5 bases for V and 2 bases for J; bases not matched to a gene: 12. Written as DNA, the CDR3 is TGTGCCAGCAGTCCGGGGACTAGCGACCTCTTTCCCTACGAGCAGTACTTC. Protein sequence: CASSPGTSDLFPYEQYF.

The chain has TRBV10-3 and TRBJ2-1; 10 bases are shared with TRBD2. Losses at the gene ends were 5 bases for V and 6 bases for J; bases not matched to a gene: 4. Germline CDR1 is ENHRY and CDR2 is SYGVKD. The CDR3 spans 14 residues. CDR3 coding DNA: TGTGCCATCAGTTGGGCTAGCGGGAGCAATGAGCAGTTCTTC. Translating gives CAISWASGSNEQFF.

This clonotype was picked up a small number of times. V usage is TRBV20-1 and J usage is TRBJ2-5; D is ambiguous. The CDR3 is 13 amino acids. V was cut by 6 bases and J by 4 bases, with 15 bases left in between. Germline V gene lookup returns CDR1 DFQATT and CDR2 SNEGSKA (reference sequence). CDR3 protein: CSAPIPRIETQYF. CDR3 nucleotides: TGCAGTGCCCCTATCCCGCGGATAGAGACCCAGTACTTC.

This clonotype was observed at least ten times. The chain links TRBV10-3 to TRBJ2-7; D unclear. The V end was cut by 0 bases, the J end by 6 bases, with 12 bases between. Germline V gene sequence: CDR1 ENHRY, CDR2 SYGVKD. The CDR3 sequence is 14 residues long. The CDR3 coding sequence is TGTGCCATCAGTGAGTCGAGTAGTGTCGGCGAGCAGTACTTC. This encodes CAISESSSVGEQYF.

This clonotype has more than one count but fewer than ten. This chain connects TRBV3-1 to TRBJ2-5, with 7 bases aligning to TRBD2. The V and J ends lost 4 bases and 6 bases, in that order; junction bases with no gene match: 8. The V gene's germline CDR1 is LGHDT and CDR2 YNNKEL (reference sequence). The CDR3 runs 14 residues. DNA for the CDR3: TGTGCCAGCAGCCCTGGACTAGTTAAACAGACCCAGTACTTC. Translating gives CASSPGLVKQTQYF.

The chain combines TRBV6-5 with TRBJ1-2; no firm D call. V lost 0 bases, J lost 2 bases, and 10 bases lay in between. The CDR3 has 15 amino acids. CDR1 and CDR2 from the germline V gene are MNHEY and SVGAGI. In nucleotides, the CDR3 is TGTGCCAGCAGTTACTCCTACGACTGGAACTATGGCTACACCTTC. Protein: CASSYSYDWNYGYTF.

This clonotype appeared a few times. The chain recombines TRBV5-1 with TRBJ2-7, with 10 bases aligning to TRBD1. Per the germline V gene, CDR1 is SGHRS and CDR2 is YFSETQ. The CDR3 loop spans 15 amino acids. V was clipped by 0 bases and J by 3 bases; unmatched bases: 3. CDR3 region: CASSLVRTGGYEQYF. The CDR3 DNA is TGCGCCAGCAGCTTGGTTAGGACAGGGGGCTACGAGCAGTACTTC.

The gene calls are TRBV2 and TRBJ2-7, with D possibly being TRBD1 (6 bases). The CDR3 spans 16 residues. V shed 4 bases and J shed 3 bases, with 19 bases lying between them. Germline V gene data show CDR1 as SNHLY and CDR2 as FYNNEI. DNA for the CDR3: TGTGCCAGCAGTGCCCGACAGGTCTTGGGCCTCTACGAGCAGTACTTC. Translated: CASSARQVLGLYEQYF.

This clonotype has only a few counts. A much more abundant neighbour one base away suggests this may be a read error. The genes are TRBV3-1 and TRBJ2-1; no clear D gene. Germline CDR1 is LGHDT and CDR2 is YNNKEL (reference sequence). The CDR3 is 14 amino acids. Trimming took 4 bases from V and 0 from J, leaving 7 bases between them. The CDR3 nucleotides are TGTGCCAGCAGCCTCCGGAGCTCCTACAATGAGCAGTTCTTC. This codes for CASSLRSSYNEQFF.

This clonotype was recorded at least ten times. The chain recombines TRBV25-1 with TRBJ2-2; D may be TRBD1 (6 bases). The CDR3 runs 16 residues. CDR1 and CDR2 from the germline V gene are MGHDK and SYGVNS. Trimming cost V 5 bases and J 2 bases, with 15 bases left between them. CDR3 DNA: TGTGCCAGCAGTCGCCCCGGGACAACAAACACCGGGGAGCTGTTTTTT. It encodes CASSRPGTTNTGELFF.

There are a few counts of this clonotype. The chain is built from TRBV13 and TRBJ1-2; possible D gene TRBD1, 5 bases. CDR1 is PRHDT, CDR2 FYEKMQ, per germline (reference sequence). Trimming shortened V by 5 bases and J by 3 bases, and 19 bases separated the two germline ends. The CDR3 spans 16 residues. The CDR3 nucleotides read TGTGCCAGCAGCCCCCTGGGGGGGAACGAAGACTATGGCTACACCTTC. Protein product: CASSPLGGNEDYGYTF. The variable domain in full, completed from reference TRBV13 and TRBJ1-2, reads AAGVIQSPRHLIKEKRETATLKCYPIPRHDTVYWYQQGPGQDPQFLISFYEKMQSDKGSIPDRFSAQQFSDYHSELNMSSLELGDSALYFCASSPLGGNEDYGYTFGSGTRLTVV.